A single sample is the source of the 11 T cell receptor beta chains below, sequenced in a study of T cell responses to AZD1222 COVID-19 vaccine. Method: immunoSEQ multiplex PCR; TCRdb's copy keeps in-frame clones and lacks some. The data contain tens of thousands of clones, roughly 88% of them singletons. The specimen comprised peripheral blood, sampled on day 0 of AZD1222 vaccination. All receptors derive from an adult in good health.

The V call is TRBV6-2 or TRBV6-3, the J call TRBJ1-5, with a possible D match to TRBD1 (5 bases). Trimming took 2 bases from V and 9 from J, leaving 17 bases between them. CDR1 is MNHEY, CDR2 SVGEGT, per germline. The CDR3 covers 15 residues. The CDR3 nucleotides read TGTGCCAGCAGTTACCTTGACGGGACTGTGTCGCCCCAGCATTTT. Amino acids: CASSYLDGTVSPQHF.

The chain is built from TRBV10-3 and TRBJ2-2, with TRBD2 identical over 10 bases. This CDR3 contains 17 residues. Losses at the gene ends were 0 bases for V and 3 bases for J; bases not matched to a gene: 4. Germline values: CDR1 ENHRY, CDR2 SYGVKD. This CDR3 is CAISESRLAGHTGELFF. CDR3 nucleotides: TGTGCCATCAGTGAGTCTAGACTAGCGGGTCACACCGGGGAGCTGTTTTTT.

The V gene is TRBV14, the J gene TRBJ2-5, with 8 positions matching TRBD2. The V and J ends lost 4 bases and 7 bases, in that order; junction bases with no gene match: 5. Germline V gives CDR1 SGHDN, CDR2 FVKESK. This CDR3 comprises 13 residues. CDR3 DNA: TGTGCCAGCAGCCCCGGACTAGCTCGGACCCAGTACTTC. It translates to CASSPGLARTQYF.

To note about this clone: Different DNA sequences within this sample yield the same CDR3. The CDR3 spells CSVLVGNQPQHF. The CDR3 DNA reads TGCAGCGTTTTGGTAGGCAATCAGCCCCAGCATTTT. The V gene is TRBV29-1, the J gene TRBJ1-5; D ambiguous. The CDR3 has 12 amino acids. The V gene's germline CDR1 is SQVTM and CDR2 ANQGSEA. Trimming shortened V by 5 bases and J by 2 bases, and 7 bases separated the two germline ends.

The chain combines TRBV6-6 with TRBJ1-2; D is perhaps TRBD1 (6 bases). Germline assignment: CDR1 MNHNY and CDR2 SVGAGI (reference sequence). The CDR3 is 14 amino acids. Trimming took 6 bases from V and 0 from J, leaving 11 bases between them. The DNA for the CDR3 is TGTGCCAGCAGCCTAGGGGGAGCTAACTATGGCTACACCTTC. Amino acids: CASSLGGANYGYTF.

The gene calls are TRBV7-9 and TRBJ1-2, with D tentatively TRBD1 (6 bases). Germline V lookup: CDR1 SEHNR, CDR2 FQNEAQ (reference sequence). The ends were cut back, 4 bases at V and 4 bases at J, with 19 bases in the middle. The CDR3 sequence is 16 residues long. The CDR3 is CASSSSGGGGSYGYTF. The DNA for the CDR3 is TGTGCCAGCAGCTCCTCCGGCGGGGGCGGGAGCTATGGCTACACCTTC.

In DNA form, the CDR3 reads TGTGCCAGCAGTGAGGGGGCCCGCTCTGGAAACACCATATATTTT. This translates into CASSEGARSGNTIYF. The chain recombines TRBV2 with TRBJ1-3, with D maybe TRBD1 (6 bases). The germline V and J ends were trimmed by 3 bases and 0 bases, with 9 bases remaining between them. Germline lookup yields CDR1 SNHLY and CDR2 FYNNEI. The CDR3 consists of 15 residues.

The chain uses TRBV7-9 and TRBJ1-1; D uncertain. With 8 bases removed from V and 1 base from J, the gap between germline ends came to 17 bases. This CDR3 region has 15 residues. Germline V lookup: CDR1 SEHNR, CDR2 FQNEAQ (reference sequence). The CDR3 sequence: CASRAKIFQNTEAFF. The CDR3 DNA sequence: TGTGCCAGCCGGGCCAAGATTTTTCAGAACACTGAAGCTTTCTTT. The full variable domain, completed using reference TRBV7-9 and TRBJ1-1, is DTGVSQNPRHKITKRGQNVTFRCDPISEHNRLYWYRQTLGQGPEFLTYFQNEAQLEKSRLLSDRFSAERPKGSFSTLEIQRTEQGDSAMYLCASRAKIFQNTEAFFGQGTRLTVV.

This clone was picked up a small number of times. The genes are TRBV7-2 and TRBJ1-5, with D possibly being TRBD1 (5 bases). Germline CDR1 and CDR2: SGHTA and FQGNSA. The ends were cut back, 0 bases at V and 5 bases at J, with 14 bases in the middle. The CDR3 is 16 amino acids. CDR3 residues: CASSLAVGHLDQPQHF. The CDR3 DNA reads TGTGCCAGCAGCTTAGCTGTCGGACATCTAGATCAGCCCCAGCATTTT.

J is TRBJ2-2 and V is TRBV5-1; 11 bases are shared with TRBD2. Trimming took 0 bases from V and 0 from J; bases not matched to a gene: 4. CDR3 size: 18 residues. Germline V gene lookup returns CDR1 SGHRS and CDR2 YFSETQ. The CDR3 sequence is CASSLAASGGTNTGELFF. For the CDR3, the DNA is TGCGCCAGCAGCTTGGCGGCTAGCGGGGGGACGAACACCGGGGAGCTGTTTTTT.

This clone was counted once. J is TRBJ2-3 and V is TRBV5-6; D possibly matches TRBD1 or TRBD2 (5 bases each). Trimming removed 4 bases from V and 2 bases from J, with 14 bases in between. CDR3 length equals 15 residues. CDR1 and CDR2 (germline): SGHDT, YYEEEE. The CDR3 DNA sequence: TGTGCCAGCAGCCTGAGGGCCGGGACCACAGATACGCAGTATTTT. This gives the protein CASSLRAGTTDTQYF.